The source of this TCR beta chain is a study of blood T cell repertoires in COVID-19. Cohorts were determined from participant-reported clinical history. With 3 bases clipped from V and 7 bases from J, the junction kept 13 bases outside the gene matches. CDR1 and CDR2 (germline): SEHNR, FQNEAQ (reference sequence). The CDR3 length is 18 residues. Source study methods: Counts of nucleated cells, estimated from reference gene primer amplification, were obtained. Only in-frame clones appear in the TCRdb table, and some are missing; sequencing was by immunoSEQ multiplex PCR. V and J calls and clone size are as listed in that table; D and trimming were resolved from the DNA. The data show around 370,000 clones, approximately 90% seen once.

The V gene is TRBV7-9, the J gene TRBJ1-4; 11 bases align to TRBD1. This TCR came from a young woman who had recovered from COVID-19. Sequencing input: PBMCs or T cells enriched from blood (not recorded which). The CDR3 region has the DNA TGTGCCAGCAGCTTTTGGGGGACAGGGGGAGATGGAGGTGAAAAACTGTTTTTT. Its translation is CASSFWGTGGDGGEKLFF.